This T cell receptor (beta chain) was profiled in a study of T cell responses to AZD1222 COVID-19 vaccine. A word on this clone: Antigen unknown.

Findings and limits, study-wide: The span of vaccine-associated CD4 TCRs extended across spike, with dominance at 160-218 and 743-854.

Data came from immunoSEQ multiplex PCR; TCRdb stores just in-frame clones and leaves some out. This table holds about 100,000 clones, more than 75% found once. Trimming pared 2 bases from V and 4 bases from J, leaving 14 bases between. Germline CDR1 SGHAT, CDR2 FQNNGV. This CDR3 comprises 15 residues. The genes are TRBV11-2 and TRBJ1-1; perhaps TRBD1 as D (5 bases). This TCR was recovered from an adult in good health. Specimen: peripheral blood, collected on day 0 of MenACWY control vaccination. The CDR3 DNA reads TGTGCCAGCAGCTTACGAGGGGCAGGGTCCACTGAAGCTTTCTTT. This codes for CASSLRGAGSTEAFF.